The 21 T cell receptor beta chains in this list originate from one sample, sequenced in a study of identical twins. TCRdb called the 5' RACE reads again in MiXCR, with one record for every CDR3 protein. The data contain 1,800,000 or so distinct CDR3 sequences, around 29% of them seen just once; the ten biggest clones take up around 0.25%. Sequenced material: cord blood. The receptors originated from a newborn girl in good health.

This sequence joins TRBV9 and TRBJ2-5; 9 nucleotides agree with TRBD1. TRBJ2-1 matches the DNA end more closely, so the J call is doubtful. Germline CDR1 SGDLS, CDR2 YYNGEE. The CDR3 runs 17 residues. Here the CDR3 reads CASSVVPGTGPQETQFF. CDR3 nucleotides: TGTGCCAGCAGCGTAGTCCCCGGGACAGGGCCACAAGAGACCCAGTTCTTC.

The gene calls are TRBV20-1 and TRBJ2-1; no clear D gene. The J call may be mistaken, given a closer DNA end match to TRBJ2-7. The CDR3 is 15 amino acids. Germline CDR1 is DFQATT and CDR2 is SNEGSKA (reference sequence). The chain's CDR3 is CSARPLVYSYNEQYF. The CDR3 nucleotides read TGCAGTGCTCGCCCTCTAGTCTACTCCTACAATGAGCAGTACTTC.

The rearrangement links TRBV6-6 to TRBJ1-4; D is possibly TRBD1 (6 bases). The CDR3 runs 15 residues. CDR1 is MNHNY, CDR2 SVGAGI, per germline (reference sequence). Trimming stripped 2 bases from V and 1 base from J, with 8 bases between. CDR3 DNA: TGTGCCAGCAGTTACAGAGGGGGAACTAATGAAAAACTGTTTTTT. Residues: CASSYRGGTNEKLFF.

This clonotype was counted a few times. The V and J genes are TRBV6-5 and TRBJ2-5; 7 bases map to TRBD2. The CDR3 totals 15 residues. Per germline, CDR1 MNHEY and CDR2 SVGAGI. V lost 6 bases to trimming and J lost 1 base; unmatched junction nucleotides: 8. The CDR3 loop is CASSEIWGGQETQYF. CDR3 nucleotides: TGTGCCAGCAGCGAAATTTGGGGGGGCCAAGAGACCCAGTACTTC.

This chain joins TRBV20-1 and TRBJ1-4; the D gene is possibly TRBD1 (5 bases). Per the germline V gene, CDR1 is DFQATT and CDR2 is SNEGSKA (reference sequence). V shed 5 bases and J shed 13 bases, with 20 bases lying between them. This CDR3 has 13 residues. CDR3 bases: TGCAGTGCTTTCCGGACGGGGAATGGGGGACTGTTTTTT. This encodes CSAFRTGNGGLFF.

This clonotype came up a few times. The CDR3 DNA sequence: TGCAGCGTTGTGGTAGACTACAATGAGCAGTTCTTC. Translated: CSVVVDYNEQFF. The V call is TRBV29-1, the J call TRBJ2-1; no reliable D call. Germline V lookup: CDR1 SQVTM, CDR2 ANQGSEA. V lost 4 bases to trimming and J lost 3 bases, with 7 bases between them. The CDR3 sequence is 12 residues long.

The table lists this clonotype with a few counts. The CDR3 spells CASSQGTTGGRTDTQYF. Here the CDR3 DNA reads TGTGCCAGCAGCCAAGGAACGACAGGGGGGAGAACAGATACGCAGTATTTT. V is TRBV16 and J is TRBJ2-3, with TRBD1 matching over 9 bases. J lost 3 bases, V lost 2 bases, and 9 bases had no gene match. The CDR3 is made up of 17 amino acids. The germline CDR1 and CDR2 sequences are KGHSY and FQNENV.

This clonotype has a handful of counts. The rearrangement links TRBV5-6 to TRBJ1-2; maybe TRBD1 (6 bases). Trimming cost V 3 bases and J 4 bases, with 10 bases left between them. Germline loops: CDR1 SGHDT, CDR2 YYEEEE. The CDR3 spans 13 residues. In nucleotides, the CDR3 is TGTGCCAGCAGCTCCGACAGGCTCTATGGCTACACCTTC. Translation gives CASSSDRLYGYTF.

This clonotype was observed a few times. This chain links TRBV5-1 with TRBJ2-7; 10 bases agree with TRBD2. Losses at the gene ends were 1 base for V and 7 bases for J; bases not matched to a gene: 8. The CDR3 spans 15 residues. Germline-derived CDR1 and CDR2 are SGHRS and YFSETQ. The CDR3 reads CASSLSGRGSWEQYF. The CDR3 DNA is TGCGCCAGCAGCTTGAGCGGGAGGGGTTCATGGGAGCAGTACTTC.

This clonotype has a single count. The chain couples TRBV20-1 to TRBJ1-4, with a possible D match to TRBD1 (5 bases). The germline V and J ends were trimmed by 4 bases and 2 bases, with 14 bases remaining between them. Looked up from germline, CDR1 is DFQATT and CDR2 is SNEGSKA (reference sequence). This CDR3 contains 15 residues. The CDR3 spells CSANPGRRTNEKLFF. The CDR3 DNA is TGCAGTGCTAATCCAGGGCGGAGGACTAATGAAAAACTGTTTTTT.

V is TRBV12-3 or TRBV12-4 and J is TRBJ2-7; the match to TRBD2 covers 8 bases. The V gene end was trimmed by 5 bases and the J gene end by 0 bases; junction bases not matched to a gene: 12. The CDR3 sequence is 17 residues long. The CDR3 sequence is CASSPEQAGAISYEQYF. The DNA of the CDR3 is TGTGCCAGCAGTCCAGAGCAAGCGGGAGCTATCTCCTACGAGCAGTACTTC.

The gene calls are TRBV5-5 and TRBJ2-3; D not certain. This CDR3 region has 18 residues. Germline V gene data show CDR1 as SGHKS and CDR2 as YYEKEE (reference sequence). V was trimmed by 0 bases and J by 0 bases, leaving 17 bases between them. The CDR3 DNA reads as TGTGCCAGCAGCTTGGGGCCCTTGACCGGAACTAGCACAGATACGCAGTATTTT. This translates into CASSLGPLTGTSTDTQYF.

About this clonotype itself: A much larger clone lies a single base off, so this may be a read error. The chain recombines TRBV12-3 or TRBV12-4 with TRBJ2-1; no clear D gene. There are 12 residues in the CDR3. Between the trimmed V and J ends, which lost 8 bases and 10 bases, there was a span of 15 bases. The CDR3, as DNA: TGTGCCAGCGGGGTAAGCTCCTACGAGCAGTTCTTC. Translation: CASGVSSYEQFF.

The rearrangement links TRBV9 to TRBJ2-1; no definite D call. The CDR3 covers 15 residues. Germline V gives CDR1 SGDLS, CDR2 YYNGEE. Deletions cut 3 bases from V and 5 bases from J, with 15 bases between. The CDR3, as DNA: TGTGCCAGCAGCGCAACAGCTCACAATGACAATGAGCAGTTCTTC. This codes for CASSATAHNDNEQFF.

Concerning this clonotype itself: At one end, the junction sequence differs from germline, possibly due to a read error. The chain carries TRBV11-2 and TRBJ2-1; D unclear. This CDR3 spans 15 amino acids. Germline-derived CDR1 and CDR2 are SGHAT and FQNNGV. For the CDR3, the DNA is TGTGCCGGCAGCTTAGATCGCCCTTCTATCAATGAGCAGTTCTTC. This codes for CAGSLDRPSINEQFF.

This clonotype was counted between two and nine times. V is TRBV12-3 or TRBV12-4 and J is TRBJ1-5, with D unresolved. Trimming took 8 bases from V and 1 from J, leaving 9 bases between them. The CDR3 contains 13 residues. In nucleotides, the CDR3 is TGTGCCAGCGCCCCGGGGAGCAATCAGCCCCAGCATTTT. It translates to CASAPGSNQPQHF.

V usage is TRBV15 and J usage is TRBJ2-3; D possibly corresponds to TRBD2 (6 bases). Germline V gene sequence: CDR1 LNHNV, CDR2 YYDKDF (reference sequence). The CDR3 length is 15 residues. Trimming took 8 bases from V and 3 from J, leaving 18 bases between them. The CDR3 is CATGAVGRGTDTQYF. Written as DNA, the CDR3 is TGTGCCACCGGAGCTGTCGGTCGGGGGACAGATACGCAGTATTTT.

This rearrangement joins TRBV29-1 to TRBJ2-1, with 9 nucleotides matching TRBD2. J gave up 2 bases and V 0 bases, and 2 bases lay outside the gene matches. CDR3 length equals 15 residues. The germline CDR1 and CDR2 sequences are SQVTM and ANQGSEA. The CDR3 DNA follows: TGCAGCGTTGAAGACGGCGGGGGGGCCTACAATGAGCAGTTCTTC. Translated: CSVEDGGGAYNEQFF.

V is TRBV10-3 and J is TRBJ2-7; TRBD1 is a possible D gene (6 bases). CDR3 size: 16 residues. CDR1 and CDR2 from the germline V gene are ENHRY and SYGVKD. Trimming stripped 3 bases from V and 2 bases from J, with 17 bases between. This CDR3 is CAISEYSGTLTYEQYF. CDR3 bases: TGTGCCATCAGTGAATATTCCGGGACACTGACCTACGAGCAGTACTTC.

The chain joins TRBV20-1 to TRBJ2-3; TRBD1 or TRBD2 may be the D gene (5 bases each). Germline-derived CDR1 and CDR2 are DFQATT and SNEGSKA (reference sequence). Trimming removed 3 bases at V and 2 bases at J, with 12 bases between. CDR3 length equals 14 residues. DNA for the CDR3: TGCAGTGCTAGTGGGACGGTTAACACAGATACGCAGTATTTT. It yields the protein CSASGTVNTDTQYF.

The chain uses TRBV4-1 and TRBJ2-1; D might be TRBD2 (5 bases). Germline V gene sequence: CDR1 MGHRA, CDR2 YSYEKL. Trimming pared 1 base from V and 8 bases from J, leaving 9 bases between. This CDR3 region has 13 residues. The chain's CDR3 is CASSQVGIDEQFF. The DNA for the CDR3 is TGCGCCAGCAGCCAAGTCGGGATCGATGAGCAGTTCTTC.